This TCR beta chain originates from a study of T-cell reconstitution after alpha-beta-depleted transplantation in children. Notes on the study in general: Reported findings indicate that, about two months after transplant, alpha-beta T cells came from several hundred expanded clones, which were derived from non-depleted graft cells. Counts and diversity of T cells one year after transplant came mostly from newly produced T cells.

A TCRbeta library incorporating unique molecular identifiers was prepared. TCRdb analysed the PCR reads with MiXCR anew, one entry per CDR3 protein. Of fewer than 550,000 distinct CDR3 sequences listed, under 20% are singletons. The table lists this clonotype with a few counts. Its specificity is not known. The CDR3 consists of 17 residues. The germline V gene encodes CDR1 MNHEY and CDR2 SVGAGI. After removal of 0 bases from V and 7 bases from J, the junction contained 10 bases not matched to a gene. The rearrangement uses TRBV6-5 and TRBJ2-1, with TRBD2 identical over 9 bases. The source material was PBMCs, mostly from graft donor cells, sampled 360 days after TCRalphabeta/CD19-depleted stem cell transplant. The source is a boy in the first two years of life who had a stem cell transplant for Wiskott-Aldrich syndrome, so the T cells may come from the graft donor. The CDR3 here is CASSYSIYSGRANEQFF. CDR3 coding DNA: TGTGCCAGCAGTTACTCGATATATAGCGGGAGAGCTAATGAGCAGTTCTTC.